Each of the 11 T cell receptor beta chains below was sequenced from the same sample in a study of cytomegalovirus exposure and HLA in healthy donors. The PCR ran on 60 Vbeta and 13 Jbeta primers. TCRdb keeps only in-frame clones here, not all; method: immunoSEQ multiplex PCR. Recorded for this sample: roughly 79,000 clones. Sequenced input: PBMCs. The receptor set was obtained from a man aged 30 to 39 in good health and CMV-seronegative.

Concerning this clone: Mismatch with germline at one junction end may stem from a read error. The chain is built from TRBV10-3 and TRBJ1-2, with a weak D call TRBD1 (6 bases). The CDR3 consists of 16 residues. Germline CDR1 reads ENHRY; CDR2 reads SYGVKD. The chain's CDR3 is CAISQSLQGILYGYTF. In nucleotides, the CDR3 is TGTGCCATCAGTCAGTCTTTACAGGGAATCCTCTATGGCTACACCTTC.

This rearrangement joins TRBV4-2 to TRBJ2-2; 7 bases map to TRBD2. Per germline, CDR1 LGHNA and CDR2 YNFKEQ. CDR3 size: 15 residues. V lost 4 bases to trimming and J lost 3 bases; unmatched junction nucleotides: 5. CDR3 bases: TGTGCCAGCAGCCCAACTAGCGCCCACACCGGGGAGCTGTTTTTT. Translating gives CASSPTSAHTGELFF.

The CDR3 region is CSAMNTGELFF. The DNA of the CDR3 is TGCAGCGCCATGAACACCGGGGAGCTGTTTTTT. The V gene is TRBV29-1, the J gene TRBJ2-2; D ambiguous. With 7 bases removed from V and 1 base from J, the gap between germline ends came to 4 bases. This CDR3 is 11 amino acids long. The germline V gene encodes CDR1 SQVTM and CDR2 ANQGSEA.

The CDR3 nucleotides read TGTGCCATCAGTGGACGGACAGACCCCTACGAGCAGTACTTC. It yields the protein CAISGRTDPYEQYF. The rearrangement uses TRBV10-3 and TRBJ2-7, with a weak D call TRBD1 (6 bases). This CDR3 comprises 14 residues. The ends were cut back, 4 bases at V and 2 bases at J, with 12 bases in the middle. Germline V lookup: CDR1 ENHRY, CDR2 SYGVKD.

The rearrangement links TRBV9 to TRBJ1-5; 7 positions agree with TRBD1. The J segment lost 2 bases and the V segment lost 5 bases, leaving 4 bases of the junction unmatched. The CDR3 covers 14 residues. Germline CDR1 SGDLS, CDR2 YYNGEE. The CDR3 loop reads CASSSTGGNQPQHF. CDR3 nucleotides: TGTGCCAGCAGTTCTACAGGGGGCAATCAGCCCCAGCATTTT. Together with reference TRBV9 and TRBJ1-5, the CDR3 gives the full variable domain: DSGVTQTPKHLITATGQRVTLRCSPRSGDLSVYWYQQSLDQGLQFLIQYYNGEERAKGNILERFSAQQFPDLHSELNLSSLELGDSALYFCASSSTGGNQPQHFGDGTRLSIL.

V usage is TRBV9 and J usage is TRBJ1-1; D remains ambiguous. V was cut by 4 bases and J by 0 bases, with 10 bases left in between. Germline values: CDR1 SGDLS, CDR2 YYNGEE. The CDR3 is 14 amino acids. The CDR3 is CASSPTAMNTEAFF. In DNA form, the CDR3 reads TGTGCCAGCAGCCCTACAGCCATGAACACTGAAGCTTTCTTT.

The chain joins TRBV6-5 to TRBJ2-2; tentative D call: TRBD2 (6 bases). The CDR3 is 14 amino acids. V was pared by 7 bases and J by 1 base, with 10 bases between. The germline V gene has CDR1 MNHEY and CDR2 SVGAGI. This chain's CDR3 is CASKGLWNTGELFF. The CDR3 nucleotides are TGTGCCAGCAAGGGACTTTGGAACACCGGGGAGCTGTTTTTT.

The chain uses TRBV11-2 and TRBJ1-5; D is perhaps TRBD1 (6 bases). The germline gives CDR1 SGHAT, CDR2 FQNNGV. Trimming stripped 0 bases from V and 6 bases from J, with 12 bases between. This CDR3 is built from 15 residues. CDR3 in DNA: TGTGCCAGCAGCTTAGATGGGGGCGCGGGTCAGCCCCAGCATTTT. It codes for CASSLDGGAGQPQHF.

This chain links TRBV19 with TRBJ2-7, with 7 bases that match TRBD2. Germline-derived CDR1 and CDR2 are LNHDA and SQIVND (reference sequence). Trimming took 5 bases from V and 2 from J; bases not matched to a gene: 6. CDR3 size: 14 residues. CDR3 amino acids: CASSPIAGAYEQYF. The CDR3 DNA reads TGTGCCAGTAGTCCCATAGCGGGTGCCTACGAGCAGTACTTC.

The chain joins TRBV28 to TRBJ2-3, with TRBD2 identical over 8 bases. The CDR3 is made up of 15 amino acids. Trimming cost V 6 bases and J 3 bases; bases outside gene matches: 8. Germline values: CDR1 MDHEN, CDR2 SYDVKM. CDR3 amino acids: CASRPGRGGTDTQYF. CDR3 in DNA: TGTGCCAGCAGACCCGGGAGGGGGGGGACAGATACGCAGTATTTT.

Points on this clone: This same CDR3 is encoded by further DNA sequences in the sample. The rearrangement uses TRBV18 and TRBJ1-2, with 12 bases fitting TRBD1. The CDR3 spans 15 residues. CDR1 is KGHSH, CDR2 LQKENI, per germline. The V gene end was trimmed by 3 bases and the J gene end by 8 bases; junction bases not matched to a gene: 7. CDR3 protein: CASSPLGQGAEGYTF. The DNA of the CDR3 is TGTGCCAGCTCACCCTTGGGACAGGGGGCCGAGGGCTACACCTTC.